This T cell receptor beta chain was captured in a study of blood T cells in healthy people across ages. In the study overall: Capturing about one barcoded beta molecule per two T cells was achieved by template switching. Overall study findings and caveats: Compared with aged donors, long-lived donors showed fewer expanded clones, suggesting selection.

On this clonotype: What it binds is not known.

The CDR3 has 17 amino acids. Germline V lookup: CDR1 SGHRS, CDR2 YFSETQ. V dropped 2 bases and J dropped 5; count of bases not matched to a gene: 9. Healthy Caucasian individuals from Russia aged roughly 6 to 95 served as donors. With a J-beta primer mix and a sample-barcoded 5' primer, a second PCR ran about 7 to 11 cycles. TCRdb analysed the 5' RACE reads with MiXCR anew, one entry per CDR3 protein. This sample has about 1.4 million distinct CDR3 sequences; roughly 59% occur once, and the top ten carry 5% to 7%. This TCR was sampled from a man aged 18-30 years in good health. Material: blood. This rearrangement joins TRBV5-1 to TRBJ2-2, with TRBD2 identical over 10 bases. CDR3 nucleotides: TGCGCCAGCAGCTTAGCGGGGGGGCCGCTTCGGACCGGGGAGCTGTTTTTT. Its protein is CASSLAGGPLRTGELFF.